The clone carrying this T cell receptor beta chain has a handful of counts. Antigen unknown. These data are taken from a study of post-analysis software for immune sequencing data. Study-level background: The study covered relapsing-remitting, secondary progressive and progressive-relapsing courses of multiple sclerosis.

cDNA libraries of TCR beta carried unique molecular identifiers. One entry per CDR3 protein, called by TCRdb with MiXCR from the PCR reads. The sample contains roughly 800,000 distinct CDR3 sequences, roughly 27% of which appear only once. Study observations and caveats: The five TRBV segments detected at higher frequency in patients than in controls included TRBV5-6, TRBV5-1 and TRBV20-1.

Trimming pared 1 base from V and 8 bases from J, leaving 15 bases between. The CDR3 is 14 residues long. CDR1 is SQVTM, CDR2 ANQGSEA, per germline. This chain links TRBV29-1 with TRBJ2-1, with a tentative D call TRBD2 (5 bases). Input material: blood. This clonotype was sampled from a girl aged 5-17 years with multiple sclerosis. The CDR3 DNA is TGCAGCGTTGAAGGTGGGGAGAGGTTCGATGAGCAGTTCTTC. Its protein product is CSVEGGERFDEQFF.